Below are 11 T cell receptor beta chains sequenced from a single sample in a study of blood T cell repertoires in COVID-19. Some clones are missing from TCRdb's copy, which holds only in-frame ones; the method was immunoSEQ multiplex PCR. The sample carries 15,000 to 16,000 clones, roughly 85% recorded once. Sequenced material: peripheral blood. The receptors originated from an older man in a cohort sampled during active COVID-19.

The genes are TRBV9 and TRBJ2-1, with D perhaps matching TRBD1 (6 bases). Trimming stripped 0 bases from V and 1 base from J, with 8 bases between. This CDR3 spans 15 amino acids. The germline gives CDR1 SGDLS, CDR2 YYNGEE. The CDR3 nucleotides read TGTGCCAGCAGCGTAGACGGACAGTCCTACAATGAGCAGTTCTTC. Translating gives CASSVDGQSYNEQFF.

This chain joins TRBV11-2 and TRBJ2-3; 7 bases line up with TRBD1. Germline CDR1 and CDR2: SGHAT and FQNNGV. V lost 5 bases, J lost 2 bases, and 4 bases stayed unmatched. There are 14 residues in the CDR3. The DNA for the CDR3 is TGTGCCAGCAGCGCAGGGACAGTCACAGATACGCAGTATTTT. Amino acids: CASSAGTVTDTQYF.

This clone appeared a single time. The chain couples TRBV29-1 to TRBJ1-1; 7 bases map to TRBD1. The germline V gene has CDR1 SQVTM and CDR2 ANQGSEA. J lost 1 base, V lost 3 bases, and 5 bases had no gene match. The CDR3 extends over 14 amino acids. The CDR3 loop reads CSVDLDRENTEAFF. CDR3 bases: TGCAGCGTTGATTTAGACAGGGAGAACACTGAAGCTTTCTTT.

CDR3: CATSDYIGQATNNLGANVLTF. CDR3 sequence (DNA): TGTGCCACCAGTGACTACATTGGACAGGCAACGAATAACCTTGGGGCCAACGTCCTGACTTTC. The rearrangement joins TRBV24-1 to TRBJ2-6, with 7 bases matching TRBD1. This CDR3 spans 21 amino acids. V gave up 4 bases and J gave up 3 bases; unmatched junction bases: 20. The V gene's germline CDR1 is KGHDR and CDR2 SFDVKD.

V is TRBV2 and J is TRBJ2-5, with a possible D match to TRBD2 (7 bases). V shed 1 base and J shed 4 bases, with 19 bases lying between them. The CDR3 is 17 residues long. Per the germline V gene, CDR1 is SNHLY and CDR2 is FYNNEI. The CDR3 nucleotides are TGTGCCAGCAGTGAAGGGGGGGGCGGGAGTCGTCGAGAGACCCAGTACTTC. This encodes CASSEGGGGSRRETQYF.

V is TRBV7-2 and J is TRBJ2-2; 7 nucleotides align to TRBD1. Losses at the gene ends were 6 bases for V and 0 bases for J; bases not matched to a gene: 1. This CDR3 comprises 14 residues. CDR1 is SGHTA and CDR2 is FQGNSA in the germline V gene. CDR3 region: CASRGTANTGELFF. Here the CDR3 DNA reads TGTGCCAGCAGGGGGACAGCGAACACCGGGGAGCTGTTTTTT. The variable domain in full, completed from reference TRBV7-2 and TRBJ2-2, reads GAGVSQSPSNKVTEKGKDVELRCDPISGHTALYWYRQSLGQGLEFLIYFQGNSAPDKSGLPSDRFSAERTGGSVSTLTIQRTQQEDSAVYLCASRGTANTGELFFGEGSRLTVL.

The V and J genes are TRBV5-4 and TRBJ2-1; 7 nucleotides align to TRBD1. J gave up 6 bases and V 1 base, and 7 bases lay outside the gene matches. The length of the CDR3 is 15 residues. Germline assignment: CDR1 SGHNT and CDR2 YYREEE (reference sequence). The CDR3 nucleotides are TGTGCCAGCAGCTTGAGGGTCGCAGGGGGCAATGAGCAGTTCTTC. Amino acids: CASSLRVAGGNEQFF.

The V call is TRBV7-8, the J call TRBJ2-3; 8 bases line up with TRBD1. The CDR3 consists of 16 residues. The V gene's germline CDR1 is SGHVS and CDR2 FQNEAQ. After removal of 7 bases from V and 0 bases from J, the junction contained 9 bases not matched to a gene. The CDR3 protein is CASTLTGGPSTDTQYF. DNA of the CDR3: TGTGCCAGCACGCTAACAGGGGGACCTAGCACAGATACGCAGTATTTT.

The genes are TRBV10-3 and TRBJ2-7, with D maybe TRBD2 (5 bases). Trimming took off 4 bases at V and 4 bases at J, with 5 bases between the two ends. CDR3 length equals 11 residues. CDR1 ENHRY and CDR2 SYGVKD come from the germline V gene. CDR3 loop: CAISGGYEQYF. In nucleotides, the CDR3 is TGTGCCATCAGTGGAGGGTACGAGCAGTACTTC.

The chain has TRBV6-1 and TRBJ2-3, with 11 bases fitting TRBD1. V shed 2 bases, J shed 7 bases, and the junction held 5 bases outside the gene matches. The CDR3 runs 15 residues. Germline CDR1 and CDR2: MNHNS and SASEGT. The CDR3 region is CASSETPDRGHTQYF. CDR3 coding DNA: TGTGCCAGCAGTGAAACACCGGACAGGGGGCATACGCAGTATTTT.

V gene TRBV27 combines with J gene TRBJ2-1; possibly TRBD1 for D (6 bases). The V end lost 6 bases, the J end lost 6 bases, and 18 bases lay between the germline ends. The V gene's germline CDR1 is MNHEY and CDR2 SMNVEV (reference sequence). The CDR3 is 15 residues long. CDR3 DNA sequence: TGTGCCAGCAGCTCTCTATCAGGGGCTTTCAATGAGCAGTTCTTC. It is translated as CASSSLSGAFNEQFF.